A selection of T cell receptor beta chains follows, all from one sample in a study of T cell repertoires in cytomegalovirus infection. These receptors lack a known antigen. A single record per CDR3 protein comes from TCRdb applying MiXCR to the reads. The table lists about 900,000 distinct CDR3 sequences, more than 25% of them singletons, with about 14% in the top ten. Material: cultured CD8+ T cells from PBMCs, obtained from culture after CMV antigen stimulation. These TCRs come from a human donor in good health (CMV status not recorded). Some clones in this sample may be carry-over from other donors' samples. Each CDR3 is given with its conserved first and last residue. Each record gives: V gene, D gene, clone size, J gene, CDR3 protein, CDR3 DNA. The D gene is left open where the match is weak. Clone size, where shown, is once, few, many, or a class for clones that have expanded.

TRBV19	-	-	TRBJ1-5	CASKTGGQPQHF	TGTGCCAGTAAGACCGGCGGGCAGCCCCAGCATTTT
TRBV20-1	-	few	TRBJ2-2	CSARDLETGELFF	TGCAGTGCTAGAGATTTGGAAACCGGGGAGCTGTTTTTT
TRBV11-3	-	few	TRBJ1-1	CASSYRANTEAFF	TGTGCCAGCAGCTACCGGGCTAACACTGAAGCTTTCTTT
TRBV7-8	TRBD1	few	TRBJ2-1	CASSDLQGYEQFF	TGTGCCAGCAGCGATCTACAGGGGTATGAGCAGTTCTTC
TRBV7-9	TRBD1	few	TRBJ2-1	CASRPQGAAFNEQFF	TGTGCCAGCAGGCCACAGGGGGCGGCCTTCAATGAGCAGTTCTTC
TRBV12-5	-	few	TRBJ2-7	CASGDLGSEQYF	TGTGCTAGTGGTGACCTTGGAAGCGAGCAGTACTTC
TRBV28	TRBD1	few	TRBJ2-1	CASSLGQGSFSYNEQFF	TGTGCCAGCAGTTTGGGACAGGGGTCTTTTTCCTACAATGAGCAGTTCTTC
TRBV7-9	-	few	TRBJ1-1	CASTTGGWNTEAFF	TGTGCCAGCACCACGGGTGGCTGGAACACTGAAGCTTTCTTT
TRBV10-3	-	-	TRBJ1-3	CAISENGNTIYF	TGTGCCATCAGTGAAAACGGAAACACCATATATTTT
TRBV27	-	-	TRBJ2-1	CASSPSPWGANYNEQFF	TGTGCCAGCAGTCCCTCCCCCTGGGGGGCGAACTACAATGAGCAGTTCTTC
TRBV7-9	TRBD1	-	TRBJ2-3	CASSLGQGESTDTQYF	TGTGCCAGCAGCTTAGGACAGGGGGAGAGCACAGATACGCAGTATTTT
TRBV10-3	TRBD1	-	TRBJ2-2	CAISAETGTNTGELFF	TGTGCCATCAGCGCCGAGACAGGGACGAACACCGGGGAGCTGTTTTTT
TRBV28	TRBD1	-	TRBJ2-1	CASSRSRDRGPLNEQFF	TGTGCCAGCAGTCGGTCTAGGGACAGGGGTCCCCTCAATGAGCAGTTCTTC
TRBV10-3	-	few	TRBJ1-2	CAISGPGGYTF	TGTGCCATCAGCGGGCCGGGTGGCTACACCTTC
TRBV6-8	-	-	TRBJ1-4	CASSPAASHEKLFF	TGTGCCAGCAGTCCCGCCGCCAGCCATGAAAAACTGTTTTTT
TRBV12-5	-	few	TRBJ2-3	CASGDTGRDTQYF	TGTGCTAGTGGGGATACAGGGAGAGATACGCAGTATTTT
TRBV7-8	-	-	TRBJ1-1	CASSVQGTVAEAFF	TGTGCCAGCAGTGTACAGGGTACCGTCGCTGAAGCTTTCTTT
TRBV7-9	-	many	TRBJ2-7	CASSSAVIGGSGSYEQYF	TGTGCCAGCAGCTCAGCCGTTATAGGGGGAAGCGGTTCCTACGAGCAGTACTTC
TRBV7-2	-	many	TRBJ1-5	CASSLTRVSNQPQHF	TGTGCCAGCAGCTTAACCCGTGTTAGCAATCAGCCCCAGCATTTT
TRBV5-6	-	-	TRBJ1-1	CASITFVGKNTEAFF	TGTGCCAGCATCACCTTCGTAGGGAAGAACACTGAAGCTTTCTTT
TRBV7-4	-	-	TRBJ2-1	CASNERPTYNEQFF	TGTGCCAGCAACGAACGCCCCACCTACAATGAGCAGTTCTTC
TRBV27	-	-	TRBJ1-1	CASSGPSRNTEAFF	TGTGCCAGCAGCGGGCCCTCTCGGAACACTGAAGCTTTCTTT
TRBV5-1	TRBD1	-	TRBJ1-2	CASSKDRGSNYGYTF	TGCGCCAGCAGCAAGGACAGGGGTTCCAACTATGGCTACACCTTC
TRBV7-9	TRBD1	once	TRBJ1-4	CASSSDRQGRNNEKLFF	TGTGCCAGCAGCTCCGATCGACAGGGCAGGAATAATGAAAAACTGTTTTTT
TRBV7-6	-	many	TRBJ2-2	CASSVRESPWGPNTGELFF	TGTGCCAGCAGCGTAAGGGAGTCCCCGTGGGGACCTAACACCGGGGAGCTGTTTTTT
TRBV10-3	-	few	TRBJ1-3	CAISSKGTIYF	TGTGCCATCAGTTCGAAGGGCACCATATATTTT
TRBV4-1	-	few	TRBJ1-5	CASSQGSFQPQHF	TGCGCCAGCAGCCAAGGATCCTTTCAGCCCCAGCATTTT
TRBV15	-	few	TRBJ2-1	CATSGDGGSYNEQFF	TGTGCCACCAGCGGGGACGGGGGCTCCTACAATGAGCAGTTCTTC
TRBV7-6	-	many	TRBJ2-1	CASSLGSLGSYNEQFF	TGTGCCAGCAGCTTAGGTTCTTTGGGCTCCTACAATGAGCAGTTCTTC
TRBV10-3	TRBD1	few	TRBJ2-7	CASLGTGNYEQYF	TGTGCCAGCCTCGGGACAGGGAACTACGAGCAGTACTTC
TRBV4-1	-	-	TRBJ1-4	CASTQESRGNEKLFF	TGCGCCAGCACTCAAGAGTCAAGGGGAAATGAAAAACTGTTTTTT
TRBV6-6	-	few	TRBJ2-2	CASSYTTGELFF	TGTGCCAGCAGTTACACCACCGGGGAGCTGTTTTTT
TRBV5-5	TRBD1	many	TRBJ1-4	CASSPDRGGEKLFF	TGTGCCAGCAGCCCCGACAGGGGAGGTGAAAAACTGTTTTTT
TRBV7-9	-	-	TRBJ2-1	CASSQSDIGGNEQFF	TGTGCCAGCAGCCAATCGGACATCGGAGGGAATGAGCAGTTCTTC
TRBV6-1	-	-	TRBJ2-2	CASSFGSFGELFF	TGTGCCAGCAGTTTCGGTAGTTTCGGGGAGCTGTTTTTT
TRBV6-1	-	-	TRBJ1-1	CASGGALWAFF	TGTGCCAGCGGTGGGGCCTTATGGGCTTTCTTT
TRBV6-1	-	-	TRBJ1-4	CASRAWKGFEKLFF	TGTGCCAGCAGGGCCTGGAAGGGCTTTGAAAAACTGTTTTTT
TRBV7-9	-	many	TRBJ2-7	CASSLAHGSLKTYEQYF	TGTGCCAGCAGCTTAGCGCATGGCAGTCTGAAAACCTACGAGCAGTACTTC
TRBV6-5	TRBD1	-	TRBJ2-3	CASSYSRGLTDTQYF	TGTGCCAGCAGTTACTCGAGGGGGCTCACAGATACGCAGTATTTT
TRBV7-6	-	once	TRBJ2-7	CASNPREGSYEQYF	TGTGCCAGCAACCCCCGGGAAGGCTCCTACGAGCAGTACTTT
TRBV9	TRBD1	once	TRBJ2-6	CASSVNKGDRGPSGANVLTF	TGTGCCAGCAGCGTCAATAAGGGGGACAGGGGACCCTCTGGGGCCAACGTCCTGACTTTC
TRBV12-3/TRBV12-4	-	-	TRBJ2-2	CASSNTLTGELFF	TGTGCCAGCAGTAACACCCTCACCGGGGAGCTGTTTTTT
TRBV10-3	-	-	TRBJ2-7	CAIRDISYEQYF	TGTGCCATCAGGGACATCTCCTACGAGCAGTACTTC
TRBV7-6	-	-	TRBJ2-1	CASSRVRALSSYNEQFF	TGTGCCAGCAGCCGTGTTCGGGCGTTGAGCTCCTACAATGAGCAGTTCTTC
TRBV15	-	few	TRBJ2-5	CATSRSGAYQETQYF	TGTGCCACCAGCAGATCCGGGGCGTACCAAGAGACCCAGTACTTC
TRBV11-2	TRBD1	-	TRBJ1-1	CASSLEAGGQTEAFF	TGTGCCAGCAGCTTAGAGGCAGGGGGACAGACTGAAGCTTTCTTT
TRBV7-6	-	-	TRBJ1-1	CASSLIHEGMNTEAFF	TGTGCCAGCAGCTTAATTCATGAGGGCATGAACACTGAAGCTTTCTTT
TRBV7-2	-	many	TRBJ1-5	CASSSDYQPQHF	TGTGCCAGCAGCTCCGACTATCAGCCCCAGCATTTT
TRBV6-6	-	-	TRBJ2-3	CASSYLSGSSTDTQYF	TGTGCCAGCAGTTACTTGTCCGGATCTAGCACAGATACGCAGTATTTT
TRBV11-2	-	-	TRBJ1-1	CASKLFWGVDTEAFF	TGTGCCAGCAAGTTGTTCTGGGGGGTGGACACTGAAGCTTTCTTT
TRBV29-1	-	-	TRBJ1-1	CSVVSAEAFF	TGCAGCGTTGTTTCTGCTGAAGCTTTCTTT